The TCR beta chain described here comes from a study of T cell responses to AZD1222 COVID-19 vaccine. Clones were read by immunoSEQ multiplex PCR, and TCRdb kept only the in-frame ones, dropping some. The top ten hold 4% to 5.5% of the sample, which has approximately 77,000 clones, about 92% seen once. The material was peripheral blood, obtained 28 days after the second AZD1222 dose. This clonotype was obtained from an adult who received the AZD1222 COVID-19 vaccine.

The CDR3 DNA reads TGTGCCAGCAGCTTAGATCGTGGGGGCGCCGGAAACACCATATATTTT. Protein product: CASSLDRGGAGNTIYF. The J gene is TRBJ1-3, the V gene TRBV11-2; tentative D call: TRBD1 (6 bases). Germline V gene sequence: CDR1 SGHAT, CDR2 FQNNGV. V was clipped by 0 bases and J by 4 bases, with 13 bases between them. This CDR3 region has 16 residues.